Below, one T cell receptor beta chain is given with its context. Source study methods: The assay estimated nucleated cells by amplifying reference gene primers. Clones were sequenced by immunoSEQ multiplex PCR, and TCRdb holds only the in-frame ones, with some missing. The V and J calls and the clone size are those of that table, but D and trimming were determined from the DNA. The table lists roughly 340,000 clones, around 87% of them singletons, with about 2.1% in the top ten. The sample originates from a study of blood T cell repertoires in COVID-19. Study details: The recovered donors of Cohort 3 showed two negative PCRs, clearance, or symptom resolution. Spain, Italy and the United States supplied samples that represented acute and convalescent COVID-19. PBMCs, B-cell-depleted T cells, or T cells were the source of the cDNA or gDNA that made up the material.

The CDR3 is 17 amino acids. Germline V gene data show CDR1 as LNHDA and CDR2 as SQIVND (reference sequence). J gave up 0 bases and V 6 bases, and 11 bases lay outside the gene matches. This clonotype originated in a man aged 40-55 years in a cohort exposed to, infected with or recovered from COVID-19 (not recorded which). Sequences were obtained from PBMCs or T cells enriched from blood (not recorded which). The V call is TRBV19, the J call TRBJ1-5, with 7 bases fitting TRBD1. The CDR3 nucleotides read TGTGCCAGTAGGCCCTCGACAGGGAGGAATAGCAATCAGCCCCAGCATTTT. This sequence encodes CASRPSTGRNSNQPQHF.